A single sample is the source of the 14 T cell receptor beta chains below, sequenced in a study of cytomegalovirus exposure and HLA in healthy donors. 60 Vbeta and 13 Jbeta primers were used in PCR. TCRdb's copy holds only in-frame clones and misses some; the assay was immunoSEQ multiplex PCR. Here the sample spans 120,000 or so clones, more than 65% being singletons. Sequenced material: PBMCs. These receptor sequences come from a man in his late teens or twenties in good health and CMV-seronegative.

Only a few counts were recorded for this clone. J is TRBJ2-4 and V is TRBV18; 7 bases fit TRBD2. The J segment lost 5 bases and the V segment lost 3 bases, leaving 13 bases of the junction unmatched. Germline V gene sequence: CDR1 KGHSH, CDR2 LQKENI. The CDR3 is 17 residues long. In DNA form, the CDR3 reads TGTGCCAGCTCACCTTTTCGGGAGGCCCCAGCGCAAAACATTCAGTACTTC. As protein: CASSPFREAPAQNIQYF.

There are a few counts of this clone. CDR3 bases: TGTGCCAGCAGTCCCGGGACAGTCCATGCGGAGGGCTACACCTTC. It encodes CASSPGTVHAEGYTF. This chain joins TRBV28 and TRBJ1-2, with TRBD1 identical over 7 bases. After removal of 5 bases from V and 8 bases from J, the junction contained 14 bases not matched to a gene. The CDR3 spans 15 residues. CDR1 and CDR2 (germline): MDHEN, SYDVKM.

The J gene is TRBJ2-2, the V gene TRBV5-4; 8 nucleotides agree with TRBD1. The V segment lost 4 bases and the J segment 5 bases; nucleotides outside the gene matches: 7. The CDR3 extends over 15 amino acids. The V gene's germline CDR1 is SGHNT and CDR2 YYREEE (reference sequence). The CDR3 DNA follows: TGTGCCAGCAGCCCGCCAGGGGGCGATACCGGGGAGCTGTTTTTT. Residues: CASSPPGGDTGELFF.

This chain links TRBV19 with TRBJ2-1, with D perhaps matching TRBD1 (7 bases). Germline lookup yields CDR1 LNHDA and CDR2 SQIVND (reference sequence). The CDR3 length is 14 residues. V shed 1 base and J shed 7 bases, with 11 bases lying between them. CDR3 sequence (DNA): TGTGCCAGTAGTATAGCCCCAGGGGGGAATGAGCAGTTCTTC. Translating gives CASSIAPGGNEQFF.

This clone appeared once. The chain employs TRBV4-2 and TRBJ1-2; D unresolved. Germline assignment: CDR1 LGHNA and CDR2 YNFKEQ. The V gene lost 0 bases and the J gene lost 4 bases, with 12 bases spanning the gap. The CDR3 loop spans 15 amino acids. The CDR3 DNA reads TGTGCCAGCAGCCAAGAGGGGAGTCGTTCCTATGGCTACACCTTC. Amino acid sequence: CASSQEGSRSYGYTF.

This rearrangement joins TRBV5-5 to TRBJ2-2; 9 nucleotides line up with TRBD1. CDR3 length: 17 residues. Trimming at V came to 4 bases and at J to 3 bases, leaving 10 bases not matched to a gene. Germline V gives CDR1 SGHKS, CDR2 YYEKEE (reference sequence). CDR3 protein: CASSGKGQGRYTGELFF. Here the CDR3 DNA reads TGTGCCAGCAGCGGAAAGGGACAGGGCCGATACACCGGGGAGCTGTTTTTT.

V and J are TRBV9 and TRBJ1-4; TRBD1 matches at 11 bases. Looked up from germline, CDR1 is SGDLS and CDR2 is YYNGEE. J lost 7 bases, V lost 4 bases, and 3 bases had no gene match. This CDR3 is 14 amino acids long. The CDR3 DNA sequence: TGTGCCAGCAGCACCGGGACAGGGGGTGAAAAACTGTTTTTT. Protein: CASSTGTGGEKLFF.

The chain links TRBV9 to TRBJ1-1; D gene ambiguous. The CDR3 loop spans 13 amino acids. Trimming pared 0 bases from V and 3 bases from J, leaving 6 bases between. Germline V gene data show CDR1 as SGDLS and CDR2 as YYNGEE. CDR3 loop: CASSVEGDTEAFF. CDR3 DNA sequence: TGTGCCAGCAGCGTAGAAGGAGACACTGAAGCTTTCTTT.

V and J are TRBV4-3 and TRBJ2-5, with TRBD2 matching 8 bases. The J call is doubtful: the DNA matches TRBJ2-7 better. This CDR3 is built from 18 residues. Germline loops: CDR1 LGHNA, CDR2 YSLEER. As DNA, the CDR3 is TGCGCCAGCAGCCAAAAACTCCCGGGGGGGGTTAAGGACTACGAGCAGTACTTC. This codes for CASSQKLPGGVKDYEQYF.

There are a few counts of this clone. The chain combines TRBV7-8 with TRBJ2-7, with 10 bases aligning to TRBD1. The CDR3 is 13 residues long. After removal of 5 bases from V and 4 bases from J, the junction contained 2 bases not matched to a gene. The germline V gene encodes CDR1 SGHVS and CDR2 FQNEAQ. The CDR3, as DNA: TGTGCCAGCAGCCGGGACAGGGGATACGAGCAGTACTTC. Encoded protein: CASSRDRGYEQYF.

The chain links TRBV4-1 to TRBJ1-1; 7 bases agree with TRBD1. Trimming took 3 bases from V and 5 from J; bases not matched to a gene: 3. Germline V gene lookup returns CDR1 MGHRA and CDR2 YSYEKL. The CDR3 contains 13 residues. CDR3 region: CASSHPRGTEAFF. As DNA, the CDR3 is TGCGCCAGCAGCCACCCCAGGGGGACTGAAGCTTTCTTT.

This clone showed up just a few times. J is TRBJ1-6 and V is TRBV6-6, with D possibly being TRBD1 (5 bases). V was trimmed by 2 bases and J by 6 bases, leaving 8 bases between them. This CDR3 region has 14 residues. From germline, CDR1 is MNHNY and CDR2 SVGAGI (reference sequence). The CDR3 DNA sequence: TGTGCCAGCAGTTACCCCGGGGGTAATTCACCCCTCCACTTT. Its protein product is CASSYPGGNSPLHF.

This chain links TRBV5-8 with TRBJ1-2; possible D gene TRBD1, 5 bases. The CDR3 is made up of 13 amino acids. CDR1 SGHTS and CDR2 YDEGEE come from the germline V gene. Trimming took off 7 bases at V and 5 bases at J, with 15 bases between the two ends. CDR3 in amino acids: CASSGQIFYGYTF. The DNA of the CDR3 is TGTGCCAGCTCAGGGCAGATCTTTTATGGCTACACCTTC.

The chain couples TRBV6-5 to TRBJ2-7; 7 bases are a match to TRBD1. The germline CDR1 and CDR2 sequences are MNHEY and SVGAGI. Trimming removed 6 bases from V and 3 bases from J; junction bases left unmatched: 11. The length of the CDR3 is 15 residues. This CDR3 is CASRSRTGSFYEQYF. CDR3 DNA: TGTGCCAGCAGATCTCGGACAGGAAGTTTCTACGAGCAGTACTTC.